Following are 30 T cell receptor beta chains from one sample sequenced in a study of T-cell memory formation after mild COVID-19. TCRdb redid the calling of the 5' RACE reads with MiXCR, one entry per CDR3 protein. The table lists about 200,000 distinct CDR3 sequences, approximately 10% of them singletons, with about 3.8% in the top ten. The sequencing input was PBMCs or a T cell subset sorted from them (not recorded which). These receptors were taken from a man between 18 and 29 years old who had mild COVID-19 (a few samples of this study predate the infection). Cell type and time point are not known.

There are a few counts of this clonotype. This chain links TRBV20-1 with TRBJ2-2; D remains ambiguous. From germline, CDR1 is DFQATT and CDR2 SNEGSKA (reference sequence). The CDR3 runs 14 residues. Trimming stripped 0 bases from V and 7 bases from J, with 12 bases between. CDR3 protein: CSARDLRHGGELFF. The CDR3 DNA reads TGCAGTGCTAGAGATCTGAGGCATGGCGGGGAGCTGTTTTTT.

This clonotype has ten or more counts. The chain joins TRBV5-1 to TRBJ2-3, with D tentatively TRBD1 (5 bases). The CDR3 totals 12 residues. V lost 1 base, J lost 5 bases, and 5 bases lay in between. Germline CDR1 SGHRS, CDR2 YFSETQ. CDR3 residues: CASSLTGDTQYF. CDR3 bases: TGCGCCAGCAGCTTGACAGGAGATACGCAGTATTTT.

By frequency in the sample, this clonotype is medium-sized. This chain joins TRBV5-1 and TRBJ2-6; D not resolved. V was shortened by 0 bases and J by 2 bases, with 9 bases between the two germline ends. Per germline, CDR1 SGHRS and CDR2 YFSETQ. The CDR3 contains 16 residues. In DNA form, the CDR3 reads TGCGCCAGCAGCTTGGAGGTCGTGCCTGGGGCCAACGTCCTGACTTTC. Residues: CASSLEVVPGANVLTF.

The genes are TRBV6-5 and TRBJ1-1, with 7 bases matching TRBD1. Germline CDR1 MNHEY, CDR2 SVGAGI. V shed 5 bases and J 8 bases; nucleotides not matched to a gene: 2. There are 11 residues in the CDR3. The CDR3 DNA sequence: TGTGCCAGCAGTCAGGGGGGGGAAGCTTTCTTT. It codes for CASSQGGEAFF.

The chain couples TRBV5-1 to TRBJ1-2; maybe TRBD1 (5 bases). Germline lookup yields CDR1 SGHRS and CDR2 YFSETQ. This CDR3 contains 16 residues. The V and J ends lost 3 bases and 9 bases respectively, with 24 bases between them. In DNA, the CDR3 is TGCGCCAGCAGCTCATTGCCCCTGGAGCAGGGAGTGCGCTACACCTTC. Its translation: CASSSLPLEQGVRYTF.

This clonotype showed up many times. CDR3 DNA sequence: TGCGCCAGCAGCCCACAACAGGTTCCTACGCAGTATTTT. It specifies CASSPQQVPTQYF. This chain uses TRBV5-1 with TRBJ2-3; TRBD1 is a possible D gene (5 bases). The CDR3 runs 13 residues. V lost 4 bases and J 8 bases, leaving 14 bases between the germline ends. In germline, CDR1 is SGHRS, CDR2 YFSETQ.

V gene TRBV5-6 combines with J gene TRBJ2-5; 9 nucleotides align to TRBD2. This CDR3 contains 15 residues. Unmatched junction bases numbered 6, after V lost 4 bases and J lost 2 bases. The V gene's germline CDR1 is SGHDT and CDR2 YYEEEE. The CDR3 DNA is TGTGCCAGCAGCCACCGACTAGCGGAGCAAGAGACCCAGTACTTC. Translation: CASSHRLAEQETQYF.

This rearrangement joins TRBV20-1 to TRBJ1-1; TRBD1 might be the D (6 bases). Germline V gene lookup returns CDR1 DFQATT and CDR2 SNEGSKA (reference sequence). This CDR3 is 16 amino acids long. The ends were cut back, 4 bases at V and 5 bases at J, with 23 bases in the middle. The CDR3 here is CSATSLRGAVGTEAFF. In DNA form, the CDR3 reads TGCAGTGCTACATCTCTAAGGGGGGCGGTGGGGACTGAAGCTTTCTTT.

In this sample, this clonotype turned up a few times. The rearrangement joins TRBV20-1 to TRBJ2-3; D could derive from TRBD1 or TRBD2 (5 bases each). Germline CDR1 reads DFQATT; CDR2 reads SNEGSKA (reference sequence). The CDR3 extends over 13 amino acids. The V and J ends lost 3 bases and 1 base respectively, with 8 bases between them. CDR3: CSARSGRTDTQYF. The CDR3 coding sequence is TGCAGTGCTAGGTCGGGGCGCACAGATACGCAGTATTTT.

This CDR3 reads CSASRLGPPGTEAFF. The CDR3 DNA reads TGCAGTGCTAGCAGATTGGGACCCCCTGGGACTGAAGCTTTCTTT. The chain combines TRBV20-1 with TRBJ1-1, with D perhaps matching TRBD1 (5 bases). The germline V and J ends were trimmed by 3 bases and 5 bases, with 19 bases remaining between them. The CDR3 is made up of 15 amino acids. CDR1 and CDR2 from the germline V gene are DFQATT and SNEGSKA (reference sequence).

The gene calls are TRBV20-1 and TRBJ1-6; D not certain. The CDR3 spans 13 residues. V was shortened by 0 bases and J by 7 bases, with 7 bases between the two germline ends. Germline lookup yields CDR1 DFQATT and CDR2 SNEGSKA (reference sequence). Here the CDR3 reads CSARDDGNSPLHF. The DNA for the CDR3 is TGCAGTGCTAGAGATGACGGGAATTCACCCCTCCACTTT.

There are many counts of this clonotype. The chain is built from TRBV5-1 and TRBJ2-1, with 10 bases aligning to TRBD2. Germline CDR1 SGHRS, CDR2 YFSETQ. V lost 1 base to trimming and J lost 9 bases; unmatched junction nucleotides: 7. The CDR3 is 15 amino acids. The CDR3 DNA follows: TGCGCCAGCAGCTTGATACAGCGGGGGGGAGGTGAGCAGTTCTTC. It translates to CASSLIQRGGGEQFF.

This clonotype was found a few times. The CDR3 spells CASRAGPTEAFF. Here the CDR3 DNA reads TGTGCCAGCAGGGCAGGGCCGACTGAAGCTTTCTTT. This rearrangement joins TRBV2 to TRBJ1-1, with D possibly TRBD1 on 5 matching bases. CDR3 length equals 12 residues. Germline CDR1 is SNHLY and CDR2 is FYNNEI. Trimming removed 6 bases from V and 5 bases from J, with 10 bases in between.

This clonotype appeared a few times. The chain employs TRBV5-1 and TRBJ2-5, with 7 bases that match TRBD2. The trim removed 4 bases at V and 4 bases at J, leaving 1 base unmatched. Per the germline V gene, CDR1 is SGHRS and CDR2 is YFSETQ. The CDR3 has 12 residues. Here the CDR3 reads CASSREGETQYF. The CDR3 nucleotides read TGCGCCAGCAGCAGGGAGGGAGAGACCCAGTACTTC.

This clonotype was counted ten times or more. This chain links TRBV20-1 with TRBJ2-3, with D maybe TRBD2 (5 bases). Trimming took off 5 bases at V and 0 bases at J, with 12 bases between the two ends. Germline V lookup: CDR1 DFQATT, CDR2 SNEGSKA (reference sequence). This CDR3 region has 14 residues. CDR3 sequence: CSAPLEDSTDTQYF. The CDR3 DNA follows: TGCAGTGCTCCTCTGGAGGACAGCACAGATACGCAGTATTTT.

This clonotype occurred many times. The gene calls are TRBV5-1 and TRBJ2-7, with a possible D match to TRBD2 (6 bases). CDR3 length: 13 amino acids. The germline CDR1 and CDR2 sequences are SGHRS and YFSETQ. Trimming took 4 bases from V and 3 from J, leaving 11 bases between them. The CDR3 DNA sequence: TGCGCCAGCAGCCCGGGGGTGAGCTACGAGCAGTACTTC. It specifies CASSPGVSYEQYF.

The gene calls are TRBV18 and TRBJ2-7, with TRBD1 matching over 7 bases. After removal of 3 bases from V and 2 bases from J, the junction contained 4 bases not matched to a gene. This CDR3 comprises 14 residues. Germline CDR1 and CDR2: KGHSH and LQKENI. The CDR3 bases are TGTGCCAGCTCACCGGGACAGAGGGCCTACGAGCAGTACTTC. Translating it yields CASSPGQRAYEQYF.

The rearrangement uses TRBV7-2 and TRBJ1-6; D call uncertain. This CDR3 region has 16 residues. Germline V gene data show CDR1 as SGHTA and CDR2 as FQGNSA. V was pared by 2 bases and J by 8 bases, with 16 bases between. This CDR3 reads CASSLSLWAEDSPLHF. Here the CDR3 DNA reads TGTGCCAGCAGCTTATCGTTGTGGGCAGAAGATTCACCCCTCCACTTT.

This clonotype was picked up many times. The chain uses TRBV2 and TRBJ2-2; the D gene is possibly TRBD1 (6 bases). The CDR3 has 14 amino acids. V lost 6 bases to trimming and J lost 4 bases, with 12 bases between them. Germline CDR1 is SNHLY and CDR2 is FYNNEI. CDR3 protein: CASRVGTSTGELFF. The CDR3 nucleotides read TGTGCCAGCAGAGTCGGGACATCCACCGGGGAGCTGTTTTTT.

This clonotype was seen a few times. In DNA, the CDR3 is TGTGCCAGCAGCTTCCGAAGGACAGCCTCCTACGAGCAGTACTTC. Translation gives CASSFRRTASYEQYF. The chain uses TRBV7-9 and TRBJ2-7, with TRBD1 as a possible D gene (6 bases). CDR1 is SEHNR, CDR2 FQNEAQ, per germline (reference sequence). CDR3 size: 15 residues. Trimming shortened V by 3 bases and J by 0 bases, and 12 bases separated the two germline ends.

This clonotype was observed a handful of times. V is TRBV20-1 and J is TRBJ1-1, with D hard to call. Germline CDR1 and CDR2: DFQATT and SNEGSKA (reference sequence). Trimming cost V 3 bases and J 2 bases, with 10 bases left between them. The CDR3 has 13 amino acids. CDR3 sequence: CSARPGGNTEAFF. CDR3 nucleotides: TGCAGTGCTAGGCCGGGAGGTAACACTGAAGCTTTCTTT.

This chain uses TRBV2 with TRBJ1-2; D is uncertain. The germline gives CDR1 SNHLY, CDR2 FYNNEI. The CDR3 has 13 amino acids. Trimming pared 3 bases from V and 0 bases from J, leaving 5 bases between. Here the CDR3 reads CASSEDANYGYTF. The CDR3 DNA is TGTGCCAGCAGTGAGGACGCTAACTATGGCTACACCTTC.

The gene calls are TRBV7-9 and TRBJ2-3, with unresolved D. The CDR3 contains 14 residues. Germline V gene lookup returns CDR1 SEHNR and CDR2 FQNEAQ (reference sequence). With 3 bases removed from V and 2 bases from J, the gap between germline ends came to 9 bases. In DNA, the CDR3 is TGTGCCAGCAGCTTCCAGGCGCCCACAGATACGCAGTATTTT. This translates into CASSFQAPTDTQYF.

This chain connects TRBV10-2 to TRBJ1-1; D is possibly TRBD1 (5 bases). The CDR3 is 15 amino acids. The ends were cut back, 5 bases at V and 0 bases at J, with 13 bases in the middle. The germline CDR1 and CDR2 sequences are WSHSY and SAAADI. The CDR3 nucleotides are TGCGCCAGCAGTTCAGGGTACGCGGTGAACACTGAAGCTTTCTTT. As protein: CASSSGYAVNTEAFF.

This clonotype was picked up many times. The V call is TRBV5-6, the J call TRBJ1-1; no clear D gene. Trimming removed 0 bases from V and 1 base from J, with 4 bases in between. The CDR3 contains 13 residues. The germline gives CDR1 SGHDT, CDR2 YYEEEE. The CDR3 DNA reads TGTGCCAGCAGCTTGGAAAGGAACACTGAAGCTTTCTTT. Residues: CASSLERNTEAFF. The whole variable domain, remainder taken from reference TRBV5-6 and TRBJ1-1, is DAGVTQSPTHLIKTRGQQVTLRCSPKSGHDTVSWYQQALGQGPQFIFQYYEEEERQRGNFPDRFSGHQFPNYSSELNVNALLLGDSALYLCASSLERNTEAFFGQGTRLTVV.

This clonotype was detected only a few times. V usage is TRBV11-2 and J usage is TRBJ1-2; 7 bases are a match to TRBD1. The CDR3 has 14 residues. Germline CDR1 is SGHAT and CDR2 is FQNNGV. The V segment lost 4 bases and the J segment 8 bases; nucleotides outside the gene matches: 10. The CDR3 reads CASSSLTDRPGYTF. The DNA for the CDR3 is TGTGCCAGCAGCTCGCTAACGGACAGGCCAGGCTACACCTTC.

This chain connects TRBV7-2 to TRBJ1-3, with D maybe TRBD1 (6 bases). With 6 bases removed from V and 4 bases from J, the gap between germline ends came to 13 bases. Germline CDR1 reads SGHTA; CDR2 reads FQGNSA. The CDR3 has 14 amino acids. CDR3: CASRPTGIGNTIYF. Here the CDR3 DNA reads TGTGCCAGCAGACCTACAGGGATCGGAAACACCATATATTTT.

CDR3 sequence (DNA): TGCGCCAGCAGCGTTTCGACAACGGTACCCCAAGAGACCCAGTACTTC. Protein: CASSVSTTVPQETQYF. The chain employs TRBV5-1 and TRBJ2-5; unclear D gene. CDR1 is SGHRS, CDR2 YFSETQ, per germline. The V and J ends lost 4 bases and 1 base respectively, with 17 bases between them. The CDR3 length is 16 residues.

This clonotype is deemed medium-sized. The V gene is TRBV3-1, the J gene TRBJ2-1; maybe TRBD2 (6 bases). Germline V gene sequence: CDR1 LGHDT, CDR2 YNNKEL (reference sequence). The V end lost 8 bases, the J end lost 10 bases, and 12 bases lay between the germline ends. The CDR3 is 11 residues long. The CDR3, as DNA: TGTGCCAGCTCGGGAAGCGGGGAGCAGTTCTTC. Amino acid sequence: CASSGSGEQFF.

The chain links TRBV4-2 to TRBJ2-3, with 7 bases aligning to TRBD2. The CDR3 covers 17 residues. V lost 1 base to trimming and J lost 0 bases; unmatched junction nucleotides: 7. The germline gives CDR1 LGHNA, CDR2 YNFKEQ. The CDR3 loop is CASSQVTSSPSTDTQYF. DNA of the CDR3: TGTGCCAGCAGCCAAGTGACTAGCAGCCCTAGCACAGATACGCAGTATTTT.